One sample yielded the 25 T cell receptor beta chains listed below, sequenced in a study of T-cell reconstitution after alpha-beta-depleted transplantation in children. The TCRbeta library was prepared with unique molecular identifiers. TCRdb independently ran MiXCR on the PCR reads; one entry per CDR3 protein. Here the sample spans around 200,000 distinct CDR3 sequences, approximately 6.8% being singletons. The sequencing used PBMCs from the stem cell graft donor, collected from the stem cell graft. The receptors were sampled from a human donor who donated a stem cell graft to a child with Wiskott-Aldrich syndrome.

This clonotype has a count of ten or more. The gene calls are TRBV20-1 and TRBJ1-5, with D tentatively TRBD1 (5 bases). This CDR3 contains 14 residues. The germline gives CDR1 DFQATT, CDR2 SNEGSKA (reference sequence). V was cut by 3 bases and J by 5 bases, with 14 bases left in between. The CDR3 loop reads CSASPGTHHQPQHF. CDR3 nucleotide sequence: TGCAGTGCTAGCCCGGGGACTCACCATCAGCCCCAGCATTTT.

This clonotype has a handful of counts. The gene calls are TRBV2 and TRBJ1-5, with D perhaps TRBD1 (6 bases). Germline V gene lookup returns CDR1 SNHLY and CDR2 FYNNEI. V was clipped by 8 bases and J by 3 bases, with 14 bases between them. The CDR3 spans 14 residues. DNA for the CDR3: TGTGCCAGCGGACAGAGGGGTGCCAATCAGCCCCAGCATTTT. Translation gives CASGQRGANQPQHF.

At least ten counts were recorded for this clonotype. This chain connects TRBV5-1 to TRBJ2-7, with D perhaps matching TRBD2 (5 bases). CDR1 and CDR2 (germline): SGHRS, YFSETQ. The ends were cut back, 2 bases at V and 3 bases at J, with 9 bases in the middle. CDR3 length: 13 amino acids. The CDR3 sequence is CASSLQLGYEQYF. CDR3 bases: TGCGCCAGCAGCTTACAACTAGGCTACGAGCAGTACTTC. Filled out from reference TRBV5-1 and TRBJ2-7, the complete variable domain reads KAGVTQTPRYLIKTRGQQVTLSCSPISGHRSVSWYQQTPGQGLQFLFEYFSETQRNKGNFPGRFSGRQFSNSRSEMNVSTLELGDSALYLCASSLQLGYEQYFGPGTRLTVT.

Many counts were recorded for this clonotype. This rearrangement joins TRBV6-6 to TRBJ2-7; TRBD1 aligns across 7 bases. The V gene's germline CDR1 is MNHNY and CDR2 SVGAGI (reference sequence). This CDR3 has 13 residues. Trimming cost V 5 bases and J 2 bases; bases outside gene matches: 3. The CDR3 spells CASSGDRAYEQYF. CDR3 nucleotide sequence: TGTGCCAGCAGTGGGGACAGAGCCTACGAGCAGTACTTC.

This clonotype has ten or more counts. V usage is TRBV7-2 and J usage is TRBJ1-4, with unresolved D. The V and J ends lost 1 base and 5 bases respectively, with 11 bases between them. This CDR3 has 15 residues. Germline CDR1 and CDR2: SGHTA and FQGNSA. In nucleotides, the CDR3 is TGTGCCAGCAGCTTAGGTTTAGGGATGAATGAAAAACTGTTTTTT. Translation: CASSLGLGMNEKLFF.

This clonotype was detected ten times or more. The DNA for the CDR3 is TGTGCCAGCAATTCAATCGCGCAGTTCTATGGGGCGGGACCCAATGAGCAGTTCTTC. It encodes CASNSIAQFYGAGPNEQFF. The chain is built from TRBV11-2 and TRBJ2-1, with D maybe TRBD2 (6 bases). V lost 7 bases and J lost 6, with 31 bases in between. CDR1 is SGHAT, CDR2 FQNNGV, per germline. This CDR3 has 19 residues.

This clonotype was counted ten times or more. The chain has TRBV20-1 and TRBJ1-5, with 10 bases aligning to TRBD1. The trim removed 2 bases at V and 7 bases at J, leaving 5 bases unmatched. Germline V lookup: CDR1 DFQATT, CDR2 SNEGSKA (reference sequence). The CDR3 sequence is 14 residues long. This chain's CDR3 is CSARSGTGDQPQHF. Here the CDR3 DNA reads TGCAGTGCTAGATCAGGGACAGGGGACCAGCCCCAGCATTTT.

To note about this clonotype: This sequence may be a read error, since a much larger clone differs from it by one base. This chain uses TRBV6-2 or TRBV6-3 with TRBJ2-7, with no clear D. The CDR3 runs 12 residues. Trimming took 6 bases from V and 3 from J, leaving 9 bases between them. CDR1 and CDR2 from the germline V gene are MNHEY and SVGEGT. The CDR3 coding sequence is TGTGCCAGCAGCCCCGTGGACTACGAGCAGTACTTC. Protein sequence: CASSPVDYEQYF.

The table lists this clonotype with a few counts. The genes are TRBV29-1 and TRBJ1-2; no firm D call. Trimming removed 3 bases at V and 4 bases at J, with 9 bases between. Per the germline V gene, CDR1 is SQVTM and CDR2 is ANQGSEA. This CDR3 region has 12 residues. For the CDR3, the DNA is TGCAGCGTTGAGAGGACGACCTATGGCTACACCTTC. Its translation is CSVERTTYGYTF. The whole variable domain, filled in from reference TRBV29-1 and TRBJ1-2, reads SAVISQKPSRDICQRGTSLTIQCQVDSQVTMMFWYRQQPGQSLTLIATANQGSEATYESGFVIDKFPISRPNLTFSTLTVSNMSPEDSSIYLCSVERTTYGYTFGSGTRLTVV.

The V gene is TRBV18, the J gene TRBJ1-4; D might be TRBD1 (6 bases). Germline CDR1 reads KGHSH; CDR2 reads LQKENI. Trimming stripped 3 bases from V and 0 bases from J, with 11 bases between. CDR3 length: 16 residues. As DNA, the CDR3 is TGTGCCAGCTCACCCCAGGGGCCTGCAACTAATGAAAAACTGTTTTTT. Its translation: CASSPQGPATNEKLFF.

At least ten counts were recorded for this clonotype. The chain links TRBV5-1 to TRBJ2-1; 9 bases are shared with TRBD2. J was trimmed by 1 base and V by 0 bases; bases with no gene match: 5. Germline values: CDR1 SGHRS, CDR2 YFSETQ. This CDR3 has 17 residues. CDR3 DNA: TGCGCCAGCAGCTTGGAATGGAGCGGGGGGTCCTACAATGAGCAGTTCTTC. Protein sequence: CASSLEWSGGSYNEQFF.

This clonotype was detected many times. Because the CDR3's place on the DNA is in doubt, the DNA is left out and the CDR3 is given as listed by TCRdb. This rearrangement joins TRBV12-3 or TRBV12-4 to TRBJ2-7; TRBD1, the table's D call, was not compared with the DNA. The CDR3 is made up of 15 amino acids, end residues included. The CDR3 reads CASSFGPGDSYEQYF.

This clonotype was seen at least ten times. The V and J genes are TRBV11-2 and TRBJ1-5; possible D gene TRBD1, 5 bases. Deletions cut 1 base from V and 6 bases from J, with 16 bases between. CDR1 is SGHAT and CDR2 is FQNNGV in the germline V gene. The CDR3 totals 16 residues. CDR3 loop: CASSLGDGAVSQPQHF. The DNA of the CDR3 is TGTGCCAGCAGCTTAGGTGATGGGGCGGTGAGTCAGCCCCAGCATTTT.

This clonotype was seen more than once but under ten times. This chain uses TRBV11-1 with TRBJ1-1, with D hard to call. The CDR3 runs 16 residues. V was pared by 4 bases and J by 2 bases, with 17 bases between. Per the germline V gene, CDR1 is SGHAT and CDR2 is FQDESV (reference sequence). The CDR3 region is CASSSGNDKPNTEAFF. CDR3 coding DNA: TGTGCCAGCAGCTCCGGAAACGATAAGCCTAACACTGAAGCTTTCTTT.

This clonotype has just a few counts. This chain uses TRBV3-1 with TRBJ2-1, with 11 bases identical to TRBD2. The CDR3 spans 16 residues. The J segment lost 9 bases and the V segment lost 4 bases, leaving 11 bases of the junction unmatched. The germline V gene has CDR1 LGHDT and CDR2 YNNKEL (reference sequence). The CDR3 loop reads CASSPPSGRRVGEQFF. In DNA, the CDR3 is TGTGCCAGCAGCCCTCCTAGCGGGAGGCGGGTGGGTGAGCAGTTCTTC.

This clonotype showed up many times. V is TRBV12-3 or TRBV12-4 and J is TRBJ2-2; 7 bases agree with TRBD1. The CDR3 has 14 residues. After removal of 6 bases from V and 4 bases from J, the junction contained 5 bases not matched to a gene. This chain's CDR3 is CASRLDRVTGELFF. In DNA, the CDR3 is TGTGCCAGCAGGCTTGACAGGGTCACCGGGGAGCTGTTTTTT.

This clonotype was found many times. The gene calls are TRBV6-1 and TRBJ2-7; TRBD1 aligns across 7 bases. After removal of 6 bases from V and 1 base from J, the junction contained 18 bases not matched to a gene. The V gene's germline CDR1 is MNHNS and CDR2 SASEGT. The length of the CDR3 is 18 residues. The CDR3 bases are TGTGCCAGCAGCCCCGCGGCCCCCGGGACAGATTTATCCTACGAGCAGTACTTC. Encoded protein: CASSPAAPGTDLSYEQYF.

This clonotype was seen repeatedly, ten times or more. The chain recombines TRBV18 with TRBJ1-2; 9 nucleotides line up with TRBD1. The CDR3 is made up of 15 amino acids. The germline gives CDR1 KGHSH, CDR2 LQKENI. J was trimmed by 3 bases and V by 3 bases; bases with no gene match: 5. The CDR3 DNA reads TGTGCCAGCTCACCGCGGGACAGGGCGGACTATGGCTACACCTTC. It specifies CASSPRDRADYGYTF.

The V and J genes are TRBV7-2 and TRBJ2-2, with D perhaps assigned TRBD1 or TRBD2 (5 bases each). V shed 0 bases and J shed 4 bases, with 12 bases lying between them. Germline V gives CDR1 SGHTA, CDR2 FQGNSA. There are 16 residues in the CDR3. This CDR3 is CASSLAAGTSTGELFF. In nucleotides, the CDR3 is TGTGCCAGCAGCTTAGCGGCCGGGACCAGCACCGGGGAGCTGTTTTTT.

This clonotype was detected many times. CDR3 bases: TGTGCCAGCAGTTACTCGACCCCTCGAGCCAAAAACATTCAGTACTTC. This translates into CASSYSTPRAKNIQYF. This chain connects TRBV6-5 to TRBJ2-4; D ambiguous. The germline gives CDR1 MNHEY, CDR2 SVGAGI. Trimming shortened V by 0 bases and J by 0 bases, and 9 bases separated the two germline ends. The CDR3 extends over 16 amino acids.

The sample holds many counts of this clonotype. The rearrangement links TRBV29-1 to TRBJ2-1, with D perhaps TRBD2 (6 bases). The CDR3 has 13 residues. Trimming removed 4 bases at V and 2 bases at J, with 9 bases between. Germline V gene data show CDR1 as SQVTM and CDR2 as ANQGSEA. CDR3 protein: CSVAGTPYNEQFF. The DNA for the CDR3 is TGCAGCGTTGCCGGGACTCCCTACAATGAGCAGTTCTTC.

The rearrangement links TRBV29-1 to TRBJ2-2; D uncertain. The CDR3 is 11 amino acids. Germline assignment: CDR1 SQVTM and CDR2 ANQGSEA. V gave up 6 bases and J gave up 13 bases, with 15 bases separating them. CDR3 nucleotides: TGCAGCGTCCTGACGCCGTATGGGCTGTTTTTT. Protein sequence: CSVLTPYGLFF.

This clonotype was detected ten times or more. The rearrangement links TRBV15 to TRBJ2-7, with TRBD2 matching 8 bases. J lost 4 bases, V lost 0 bases, and 8 bases had no gene match. There are 16 residues in the CDR3. In germline, CDR1 is LNHNV, CDR2 YYDKDF (reference sequence). DNA for the CDR3: TGTGCCACCAGCAGAGATAGAGCGGGAGCTTTGTACGAGCAGTACTTC. The encoded protein is CATSRDRAGALYEQYF.

The chain couples TRBV15 to TRBJ2-7, with 11 bases fitting TRBD1. This CDR3 comprises 15 residues. Germline-derived CDR1 and CDR2 are LNHNV and YYDKDF (reference sequence). The J segment lost 3 bases and the V segment lost 1 base, leaving 2 bases of the junction unmatched. CDR3 amino acids: CATSRVGTGGYEQYF. CDR3 DNA sequence: TGTGCCACCAGCAGAGTCGGGACAGGGGGCTACGAGCAGTACTTC.

This clonotype was seen ten or more times. The V gene is TRBV4-3, the J gene TRBJ1-4; D is possibly TRBD1 (5 bases). Germline V gene sequence: CDR1 LGHNA, CDR2 YSLEER. V was pared by 2 bases and J by 6 bases, with 10 bases between. CDR3 length equals 14 residues. This CDR3 is CASSQSQGHEKLFF. In nucleotides, the CDR3 is TGCGCCAGCAGCCAAAGCCAGGGCCATGAAAAACTGTTTTTT.